Below, 10 T cell receptor beta chains from the same sample are listed, as sequenced in a study of blood T cell repertoires in COVID-19. Clones were sequenced by immunoSEQ multiplex PCR, and TCRdb holds only the in-frame ones, with some missing. The table shows fewer than 200,000 clones, with around 89% occurring only once. Sequencing used peripheral blood. These receptors came from a man between 35 and 55 years old with active or convalescent COVID-19.

The rearrangement links TRBV5-4 to TRBJ2-1; the match to TRBD2 covers 9 bases. Looked up from germline, CDR1 is SGHNT and CDR2 is YYREEE (reference sequence). J gave up 7 bases and V 4 bases, and 15 bases lay outside the gene matches. The CDR3 contains 17 residues. This CDR3 reads CASSTPGLAPLENEQFF. CDR3 in DNA: TGTGCCAGCAGCACCCCGGGACTAGCTCCCCTCGAGAATGAGCAGTTCTTC.

The genes are TRBV7-7 and TRBJ2-1; 10 nucleotides align to TRBD2. This CDR3 has 16 residues. With V trimmed by 2 bases and J by 5 bases, 6 bases remained unmatched. Looked up from germline, CDR1 is SSHAT and CDR2 is FNYEAQ (reference sequence). The CDR3 DNA is TGTGCCAGCAGCTTAAGCCCAGCGGGGGGGAACAATGAGCAGTTCTTC. Translating it yields CASSLSPAGGNNEQFF.

The rearrangement links TRBV19 to TRBJ2-5, with D tentatively TRBD2 (6 bases). CDR3 length: 15 residues. Trimming removed 5 bases from V and 2 bases from J, with 15 bases in between. Germline V gives CDR1 LNHDA, CDR2 SQIVND (reference sequence). The DNA for the CDR3 is TGTGCCAGTAGTTCTGGGACTGGGGGGCAAGAGACCCAGTACTTC. Translation gives CASSSGTGGQETQYF.

This chain uses TRBV4-1 with TRBJ1-1; D perhaps matches TRBD1 (6 bases). Germline V CDR1 and CDR2: MGHRA, YSYEKL. V was pared by 4 bases and J by 1 base, with 13 bases between. CDR3 size: 15 residues. In nucleotides, the CDR3 is TGCGCCAGCAGCCGGGACAAATTACAGAACACTGAAGCTTTCTTT. As protein: CASSRDKLQNTEAFF.

The genes are TRBV7-2 and TRBJ2-5, with 9 nucleotides matching TRBD1. Germline assignment: CDR1 SGHTA and CDR2 FQGNSA. CDR3 length: 15 residues. Trimming cost V 1 base and J 3 bases; bases outside gene matches: 3. CDR3 amino acids: CASSLVRDREETQYF. In DNA, the CDR3 is TGTGCCAGCAGCTTAGTTCGGGACAGGGAAGAGACCCAGTACTTC. Looking up the rest from reference TRBV7-2 and TRBJ2-5 gives the full variable domain: GAGVSQSPSNKVTEKGKDVELRCDPISGHTALYWYRQSLGQGLEFLIYFQGNSAPDKSGLPSDRFSAERTGGSVSTLTIQRTQQEDSAVYLCASSLVRDREETQYFGPGTRLLVL.

The count of this clone is one. The chain joins TRBV28 to TRBJ1-5; tentatively, D is TRBD1 (5 bases). V dropped 11 bases and J dropped 3 bases, with 11 bases sitting between them. The CDR3 contains 12 residues. Germline lookup yields CDR1 MDHEN and CDR2 SYDVKM. CDR3 bases: TGTGCCCTGGGGGGTCACAATCAGCCCCAGCATTTT. It yields the protein CALGGHNQPQHF.

The chain carries TRBV24-1 and TRBJ2-2; 9 nucleotides line up with TRBD1. The CDR3 consists of 16 residues. Germline CDR1 reads KGHDR; CDR2 reads SFDVKD. Trimming took 3 bases from V and 6 from J; bases not matched to a gene: 7. The CDR3 sequence: CATSDAGQGSAGELFF. The CDR3 coding sequence is TGTGCCACCAGTGATGCGGGACAGGGTTCAGCCGGGGAGCTGTTTTTT.

This rearrangement joins TRBV30 to TRBJ1-4; 10 positions agree with TRBD1. J lost 8 bases, V lost 2 bases, and 5 bases had no gene match. The CDR3 has 14 amino acids. The germline V gene encodes CDR1 GTSNPN and CDR2 SVGIG (reference sequence). The DNA for the CDR3 is TGTGCCTGGAGTCCGGGACAGGGGTACGAAAAACTGTTTTTT. This encodes CAWSPGQGYEKLFF.

This clone appeared a single time. CDR3 bases: TGCAGCGTCGTGACAAGCTCCTACGAGCAGTACTTC. Its translation: CSVVTSSYEQYF. This sequence joins TRBV29-1 and TRBJ2-7; D gene ambiguous. CDR3 length: 12 residues. CDR1 SQVTM and CDR2 ANQGSEA come from the germline V gene. V gave up 6 bases and J gave up 0 bases, with 9 bases separating them.

The rearrangement uses TRBV11-3 and TRBJ1-6, with 8 bases aligning to TRBD1. Losses at the gene ends were 6 bases for V and 5 bases for J; bases not matched to a gene: 6. The CDR3 has 15 residues. Per germline, CDR1 SGHNT and CDR2 YENEEA. The CDR3 region is CASRHRGTDNSPLHF. The DNA for the CDR3 is TGTGCCAGCAGACACAGGGGGACCGATAATTCACCCCTCCACTTT.